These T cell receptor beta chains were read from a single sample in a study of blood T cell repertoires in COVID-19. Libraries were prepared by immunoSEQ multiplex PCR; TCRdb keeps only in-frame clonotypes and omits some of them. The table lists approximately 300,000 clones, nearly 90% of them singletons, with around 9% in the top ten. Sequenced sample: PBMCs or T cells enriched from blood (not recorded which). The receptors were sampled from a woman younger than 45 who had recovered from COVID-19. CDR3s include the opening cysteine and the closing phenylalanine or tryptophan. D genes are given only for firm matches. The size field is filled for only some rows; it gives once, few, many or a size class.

CDR3 protein: CASSFYRDLHTF
CDR3 DNA: TGTGCCAGCAGCTTTTACAGGGATCTTCACACCTTC
J gene: TRBJ1-2
V gene: TRBV5-4
clone size: .
D gene: .

CDR3 protein: CASSLARGSNQPQHF
CDR3 DNA: TGTGCCAGCAGTTTGGCCAGGGGTAGCAATCAGCCCCAGCATTTT
J gene: TRBJ1-5
V gene: TRBV27
clone size: .
D gene: .

CDR3 protein: CASSPPGSESYGYTF
CDR3 DNA: TGTGCCAGCTCACCCCCGGGGTCTGAGAGCTATGGCTACACCTTC
J gene: TRBJ1-2
V gene: TRBV18
clone size: .
D gene: .

CDR3 protein: CASRPRGLITGELFF
CDR3 DNA: TGTGCCAGCAGACCGAGGGGACTAATCACCGGGGAGCTGTTTTTT
J gene: TRBJ2-2
V gene: TRBV6-5
clone size: .
D gene: TRBD2

CDR3 protein: CASSGQSAPYNEQFF
CDR3 DNA: TGTGCCAGCAGCGGACAGTCGGCACCCTACAATGAGCAGTTCTTC
J gene: TRBJ2-1
V gene: TRBV7-2
clone size: .
D gene: .

CDR3 protein: CAWSEGEWAEAFF
CDR3 DNA: TGTGCCTGGAGTGAGGGGGAATGGGCTGAAGCTTTCTTT
J gene: TRBJ1-1
V gene: TRBV30
clone size: .
D gene: .

CDR3 protein: CASSDSVGLAGSYNEQFF
CDR3 DNA: TGTGCCAGTAGTGATTCGGTCGGACTAGCGGGCTCCTACAATGAGCAGTTCTTC
J gene: TRBJ2-1
V gene: TRBV19
clone size: .
D gene: TRBD2

CDR3 protein: CASSLDRGPKNIQYF
CDR3 DNA: TGTGCCAGCTCACTGGACAGGGGACCAAAAAACATTCAGTACTTC
J gene: TRBJ2-4
V gene: TRBV18
clone size: .
D gene: TRBD1

CDR3 protein: CASSQASGHNNEQFF
CDR3 DNA: TGTGCCAGCAGCCAGGCTAGCGGACATAACAATGAGCAGTTCTTC
J gene: TRBJ2-1
V gene: TRBV3-1/TRBV3-2
clone size: .
D gene: TRBD2

CDR3 protein: CASSYAGRGSYTF
CDR3 DNA: TGTGCCAGCAGTTACGCCGGGAGGGGTAGCTACACCTTC
J gene: TRBJ1-2
V gene: TRBV6-5
clone size: once
D gene: .

CDR3 protein: CASRHGLAGGPGGEQYF
CDR3 DNA: TGCGCCAGCAGACACGGACTAGCGGGAGGCCCCGGGGGCGAGCAGTACTTC
J gene: TRBJ2-7
V gene: TRBV5-1
clone size: .
D gene: TRBD2

CDR3 protein: CASSSNRRISEKLFF
CDR3 DNA: TGTGCCAGCAGCTCAAACAGGCGGATCTCTGAAAAACTGTTTTTT
J gene: TRBJ1-4
V gene: TRBV3-1/TRBV3-2
clone size: .
D gene: .

CDR3 protein: CASSQWDRATEAFF
CDR3 DNA: TGTGCCAGCAGCCAATGGGACAGGGCCACTGAAGCTTTCTTT
J gene: TRBJ1-1
V gene: TRBV16
clone size: .
D gene: TRBD1

CDR3 protein: CASSFDRVDTQYF
CDR3 DNA: TGTGCCAGCAGCTTCGACAGGGTGGATACCCAGTACTTC
J gene: TRBJ2-5
V gene: TRBV5-8
clone size: .
D gene: TRBD1

CDR3 protein: CASSSTGSEETQYF
CDR3 DNA: TGCGCCAGCAGCTCGACAGGGTCGGAGGAGACCCAGTACTTC
J gene: TRBJ2-5
V gene: TRBV5-1
clone size: few
D gene: TRBD1

CDR3 protein: CASSRRGRSTDTQYF
CDR3 DNA: TGTGCCAGCAGCCGTCGTGGCCGTAGCACAGATACGCAGTATTTT
J gene: TRBJ2-3
V gene: TRBV11-1
clone size: .
D gene: .

CDR3 protein: CASSTRNPGQMGGYTF
CDR3 DNA: TGCGCCAGCAGCACGCGAAACCCGGGACAGATGGGCGGCTACACCTTC
J gene: TRBJ1-2
V gene: TRBV5-1
clone size: .
D gene: TRBD1

CDR3 protein: CAWIQAFSDGYTF
CDR3 DNA: TGTGCCTGGATACAGGCTTTTTCTGATGGCTACACCTTC
J gene: TRBJ1-2
V gene: TRBV30
clone size: .
D gene: .

CDR3 protein: CASSVVGGSTDTQYF
CDR3 DNA: TGTGCCAGCAGCGTAGTTGGCGGGAGCACAGATACGCAGTATTTT
J gene: TRBJ2-3
V gene: TRBV9
clone size: once
D gene: .

CDR3 protein: CASSQDSSGSSYEQYF
CDR3 DNA: TGCGCCAGCAGCCAAGATTCTAGCGGGAGCTCCTACGAGCAGTACTTC
J gene: TRBJ2-7
V gene: TRBV4-1
clone size: few
D gene: TRBD2

CDR3 protein: CASGKTRQGADSPLHF
CDR3 DNA: TGTGCTAGTGGCAAAACAAGACAGGGGGCAGATTCACCCCTCCACTTT
J gene: TRBJ1-6
V gene: TRBV12-5
clone size: once
D gene: TRBD1

CDR3 protein: CASTLGHRNQPQHF
CDR3 DNA: TGTGCCAGCACCCTGGGACACCGCAATCAGCCCCAGCATTTT
J gene: TRBJ1-5
V gene: TRBV2
clone size: .
D gene: .